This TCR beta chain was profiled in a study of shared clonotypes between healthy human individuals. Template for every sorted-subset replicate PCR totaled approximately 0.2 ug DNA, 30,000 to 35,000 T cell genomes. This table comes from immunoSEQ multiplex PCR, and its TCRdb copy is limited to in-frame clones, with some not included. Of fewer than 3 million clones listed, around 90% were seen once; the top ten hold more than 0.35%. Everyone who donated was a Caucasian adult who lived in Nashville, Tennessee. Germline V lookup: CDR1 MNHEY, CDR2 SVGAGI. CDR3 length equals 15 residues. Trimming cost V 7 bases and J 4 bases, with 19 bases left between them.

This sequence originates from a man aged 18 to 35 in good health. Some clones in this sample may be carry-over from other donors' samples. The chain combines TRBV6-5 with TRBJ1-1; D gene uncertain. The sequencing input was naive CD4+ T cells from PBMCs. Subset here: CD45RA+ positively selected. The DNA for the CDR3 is TGTGCCAGCAATATCGCTCAGGTTAAAGGCACTGAAGCTTTCTTT. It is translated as CASNIAQVKGTEAFF.